There are a few counts of the clone carrying this T cell receptor (beta chain). The target antigen is unknown. These data originate in a study of beta chain features in type 1 diabetes. Study information: The patients were much like the healthy donors in age, gender and cell yields. Study-wide results and caveats: Moderately but significantly shorter TCRB CDR3s were found in Type 1 diabetes patients in all four CD4+ subsets. Naive, central memory and Treg TCRB repertoires appeared more alike in patients than in healthy donors.

TCRB transcripts that were expressed got sequenced, as all of the isolated RNA had been reverse transcribed. Sequenced by immunoSEQ multiplex PCR; TCRdb stores in-frame clones only, minus some. The top ten clones hold 0.015% to 0.02% of a sample with 250,000 to 300,000 clones, around an eighth of them seen once. Each of the CD4+ naive, central memory, regulatory and stem cell-like memory populations was sorted via CD45RO/CCR7/CD25/CD127/CD95/CD27. Each sorted population was over 95% pure. The CDR3 extends over 15 amino acids. V dropped 6 bases and J dropped 5; count of bases not matched to a gene: 8. CDR1 and CDR2 (germline): PRHDT, FYEKMQ (reference sequence).

This chain links TRBV13 with TRBJ2-2; 8 bases align to TRBD2. The receptor was isolated from a man aged 30-40 years with type 1 diabetes. Sequenced material: naive CD4+ T cells from blood. The CDR3 region has the DNA TGTGCCAGCAGGCGGGAGCGGGAGAGTACCGGGGAGCTGTTTTTT. Its translation: CASRRERESTGELFF.